The rows below give T cell receptor beta chains drawn from one sample of a study of T-cell reconstitution after alpha-beta-depleted transplantation in children. TCRdb independently ran MiXCR on the PCR reads; one entry per CDR3 protein. The sample carries over 550,000 distinct CDR3 sequences, about 10% recorded once. This specimen was PBMCs from the stem cell graft donor, taken from the stem cell graft. The receptors derive from a human donor who donated a stem cell graft to a child with acute myeloid leukemia. Both conserved end residues are part of each CDR3. Fields, in order: V gene, J gene, D gene, clone size, CDR3 protein, CDR3 DNA. D genes are given only for firm matches. Clone size is shown for a subset of rows, as once, few, many or a class of expanded clone.

TRBV4-3	TRBJ2-5	TRBD1	few	CASSQVGTGAETQYF	TGCGCCAGCAGCCAAGTAGGCACAGGGGCGGAGACCCAGTACTTC
TRBV27	TRBJ2-1	.	.	CASSPELASYNEQFF	TGTGCCAGCAGCCCCGAACTGGCCTCCTACAATGAGCAGTTCTTC
TRBV24-1	TRBJ2-2	.	.	CATSDFNSGTTGELFF	TGTGCCACCAGTGATTTTAATTCCGGGACTACCGGGGAGCTGTTTTTT
TRBV28	TRBJ1-2	TRBD1	few	CASSTQDRGDGYTF	TGTGCCAGCAGTACCCAAGACAGGGGTGATGGCTACACCTTC
TRBV28	TRBJ2-3	.	few	CASSFPRTLSTDTQYF	TGTGCCAGCAGTTTCCCAAGGACTCTTAGTACAGATACGCAGTATTTT
TRBV20-1	TRBJ1-1	.	.	CSAREWGNTEAFF	TGCAGTGCTAGAGAATGGGGTAACACTGAAGCTTTCTTT
TRBV29-1	TRBJ2-7	TRBD1	.	CSVYHGTAYEQYF	TGCAGCGTTTATCACGGGACAGCCTACGAGCAGTACTTC
TRBV7-2	TRBJ2-3	TRBD1	many	CASSVKGTGLTDTQYF	TGTGCCAGCAGCGTAAAGGGGACAGGACTCACAGATACGCAGTATTTT
TRBV6-1	TRBJ2-7	TRBD1	few	CASSEKGQGREQYF	TGTGCCAGCAGTGAAAAAGGACAGGGTCGCGAGCAGTACTTC
TRBV5-1	TRBJ2-3	.	many	CASSLAGGRTDTQYF	TGTGCCAGCAGCTTAGCTGGGGGACGCACAGATACGCAGTATTTT
TRBV29-1	TRBJ1-1	TRBD1	.	CSAQTGGRTEAFF	TGCAGCGCTCAGACAGGGGGCCGGACTGAAGCTTTCTTT
TRBV12-3/TRBV12-4	TRBJ2-5	.	.	CASSLLRGQDRRRTQYF	TGTGCCAGCAGTTTATTAAGGGGCCAGGACCGTCGTAGGACCCAGTACTTC
TRBV7-8	TRBJ1-2	.	few	CASSPDFYGYTF	TGTGCCAGCAGCCCGGATTTTTATGGCTACACCTTC
TRBV7-9	TRBJ2-3	.	many	CASSLSDTQYF	TGTGCCAGCAGCTTATCAGATACGCAGTATTTT
TRBV29-1	TRBJ1-1	TRBD1	many	CSVDGRGATNTEAFF	TGCAGCGTTGACGGCAGGGGGGCCACGAACACTGAAGCTTTCTTT
TRBV4-2	TRBJ2-3	TRBD2	few	CASSRQGLAGTQDTQYF	TGTGCCAGCAGCCGCCAGGGACTAGCGGGAACGCAAGATACGCAGTATTTT
TRBV25-1	TRBJ1-1	.	many	CASRTRVTEAFF	TGTGCCAGCAGGACAAGAGTCACTGAAGCTTTCTTT
TRBV6-2/TRBV6-3	TRBJ1-5	.	few	CASSYSVQGYSNQPQHF	TGTGCCAGCAGTTACTCGGTACAGGGATATAGCAATCAGCCCCAGCATTTT
TRBV7-8	TRBJ2-7	TRBD2	.	CASSLARPGGAHEQYF	TGTGCCAGCAGCTTAGCGCGACCGGGAGGGGCCCACGAGCAGTACTTC
TRBV7-8	TRBJ2-3	TRBD2	many	CASSSGLEIHTQYF	TGTGCCAGCAGCTCGGGACTAGAGATACATACGCAGTATTTT
TRBV12-3/TRBV12-4	TRBJ1-6	TRBD1	.	CASRSRGLGNSPLHF	TGTGCCAGCAGGTCCAGGGGGCTAGGTAATTCACCCCTCCACTTT
TRBV12-3/TRBV12-4	TRBJ2-5	.	.	CASSLGRLAQETQYF	TGTGCCAGCAGTTTGGGTAGGCTAGCTCAAGAGACCCAGTACTTC
TRBV5-1	TRBJ2-2	TRBD2	many	CASTGLAGDTGELFF	TGCGCCAGCACCGGACTAGCGGGCGACACCGGGGAGCTGTTTTTT
TRBV15	TRBJ2-1	.	many	CATSSPPLNNEQFF	TGTGCCACCAGCAGTCCACCATTAAACAATGAGCAGTTCTTC
TRBV20-1	TRBJ2-7	TRBD2	once	CSVGSSGRFDEQYF	TGCAGTGTAGGATCTAGCGGGAGGTTCGACGAGCAGTACTTC
TRBV20-1	TRBJ1-6	TRBD1	many	CSAGDMQGARSPLHF	TGCAGTGCTGGGGATATGCAGGGGGCGCGCTCACCCCTCCACTTT
TRBV15	TRBJ1-3	.	few	CATSRDQGTGNTIYF	TGTGCCACCAGCAGAGATCAGGGTACTGGAAACACCATATATTTT
TRBV7-9	TRBJ1-2	.	few	CASSHGTTYGYTF	TGTGCCAGCAGCCATGGGACGACCTATGGCTACACCTTC
TRBV14	TRBJ1-2	.	few	CASSQGRAGFGYGYTF	TGTGCCAGCAGCCAAGGCAGGGCGGGGTTCGGCTATGGCTACACCTTC
TRBV20-1	TRBJ2-1	TRBD2	many	CSAAPTSGRVEFF	TGCAGTGCTGCGCCGACTAGCGGGAGGGTGGAGTTCTTC
TRBV20-1	TRBJ2-3	.	many	CSAPQSTDTQYF	TGCAGTGCTCCTCAGAGTACAGATACGCAGTATTTT
TRBV29-1	TRBJ2-7	.	.	CSVSRDQGEQYF	TGCAGCGTTTCTCGGGACCAAGGGGAGCAGTACTTC